A single sample is the source of the 20 T cell receptor beta chains below, sequenced in a study of shared clonotypes between healthy human individuals. The method was immunoSEQ multiplex PCR; TCRdb's version includes in-frame clones alone and lacks a portion of them. The data contain more than 400,000 clones, 96% of them seen just once; the ten biggest clones take up approximately 0.062%. The specimen sequenced was naive CD4+ T cells sorted from blood. Subset here: CD45RA+ positively selected. The receptors shown here come from a woman under 40 in good health.

The genes are TRBV7-2 and TRBJ2-3; D is perhaps TRBD1 or TRBD2 (5 bases each). The CDR3 loop spans 14 amino acids. Trimming took 0 bases from V and 4 from J, leaving 8 bases between them. The V gene's germline CDR1 is SGHTA and CDR2 FQGNSA. The CDR3 protein is CASSLAGVPDTQYF. CDR3 bases: TGTGCCAGCAGCTTAGCGGGGGTACCAGATACGCAGTATTTT. The full variable domain, its missing parts supplied by reference TRBV7-2 and TRBJ2-3, is GAGVSQSPSNKVTEKGKDVELRCDPISGHTALYWYRQSLGQGLEFLIYFQGNSAPDKSGLPSDRFSAERTGGSVSTLTIQRTQQEDSAVYLCASSLAGVPDTQYFGPGTRLTVL.

The V call is TRBV18, the J call TRBJ2-7; a weak D match, TRBD1 (6 bases). This CDR3 contains 14 residues. Germline V lookup: CDR1 KGHSH, CDR2 LQKENI. V shed 3 bases and J shed 6 bases, with 15 bases lying between them. CDR3 in amino acids: CASSPSTGPGEQYF. DNA for the CDR3: TGTGCCAGCTCACCTTCGACAGGACCGGGCGAGCAGTACTTC.

This chain connects TRBV18 to TRBJ2-2, with D maybe TRBD1 (5 bases). Trimming stripped 3 bases from V and 3 bases from J, with 11 bases between. The CDR3 length is 15 residues. Germline CDR1 and CDR2: KGHSH and LQKENI. The CDR3 loop reads CASSPAQGDTGELFF. In DNA form, the CDR3 reads TGTGCCAGCTCACCTGCTCAGGGTGACACCGGGGAGCTGTTTTTT.

This chain links TRBV6-1 with TRBJ1-5; 8 bases agree with TRBD1. The CDR3 has 17 amino acids. V shed 3 bases and J 0 bases; nucleotides not matched to a gene: 7. CDR1 and CDR2 (germline): MNHNS, SASEGT. The CDR3 DNA sequence: TGTGCCAGCAGTGACAGGACAGGGTTCCGTAGCAATCAGCCCCAGCATTTT. This codes for CASSDRTGFRSNQPQHF.

The chain recombines TRBV6-1 with TRBJ1-5; D remains unclear. Between the trimmed V and J ends, which lost 7 bases and 0 bases, there was a span of 10 bases. The CDR3 sequence is 14 residues long. CDR1 is MNHNS and CDR2 is SASEGT in the germline V gene. The CDR3 coding sequence is TGTGCCAGCATCCCAGTGAATAGCAATCAGCCCCAGCATTTT. Translated, it gives CASIPVNSNQPQHF.

As concerns this clone: The junction departs from the called germline gene at one end, perhaps through a read error. The chain links TRBV15 to TRBJ1-2; D is uncertain. CDR3 length: 11 amino acids. Looked up from germline, CDR1 is LNHNV and CDR2 is YYDKDF (reference sequence). The CDR3 sequence is CATGRSYGYTF. As DNA, the CDR3 is TGTGCCACCGGCAGGAGCTATGGCTACACCTTC.

V usage is TRBV11-2 and J usage is TRBJ2-7; the D gene is possibly TRBD1 (5 bases). There are 15 residues in the CDR3. Looked up from germline, CDR1 is SGHAT and CDR2 is FQNNGV. V was clipped by 1 base and J by 3 bases, with 13 bases between them. CDR3 sequence: CASSLALKQGYEQYF. The DNA of the CDR3 is TGTGCCAGCAGCTTAGCTTTAAAGCAGGGCTACGAGCAGTACTTC.

The chain has TRBV5-1 and TRBJ2-3; D gene unclear. This CDR3 spans 16 amino acids. Looked up from germline, CDR1 is SGHRS and CDR2 is YFSETQ. Trimming pared 6 bases from V and 5 bases from J, leaving 22 bases between. The CDR3 region has the DNA TGCGCCAGCACCCCAAGACTCGAGACCTCGGAAGATACGCAGTATTTT. This sequence encodes CASTPRLETSEDTQYF.

The CDR3 region has the DNA TGTGCCAGCAGGCAAAGAGGGGGCGGCACAGATACGCAGTATTTT. Protein: CASRQRGGGTDTQYF. V and J are TRBV6-5 and TRBJ2-3, with 7 bases fitting TRBD1. V lost 6 bases to trimming and J lost 1 base; unmatched junction nucleotides: 7. This CDR3 has 15 residues. Germline loops: CDR1 MNHEY, CDR2 SVGAGI.

The V and J genes are TRBV29-1 and TRBJ2-4, with D possibly TRBD2 on 6 matching bases. V lost 3 bases to trimming and J lost 5 bases, with 11 bases between them. Germline V gives CDR1 SQVTM, CDR2 ANQGSEA. The CDR3 sequence is 13 residues long. DNA for the CDR3: TGCAGCGTTGACGGGAGAGGGGAAAACATTCAGTACTTC. Translating it yields CSVDGRGENIQYF.

The chain links TRBV11-2 to TRBJ2-3, with TRBD2 identical over 14 bases. V was clipped by 2 bases and J by 7 bases; unmatched bases: 5. The CDR3 is 16 residues long. Per germline, CDR1 SGHAT and CDR2 FQNNGV. The DNA for the CDR3 is TGTGCCAGCAGCTTAAAGACTAGCGGGAGGGCCTATACGCAGTATTTT. This encodes CASSLKTSGRAYTQYF. Full variable domain (rest looked up from reference TRBV11-2 and TRBJ2-3): EAGVAQSPRYKIIEKRQSVAFWCNPISGHATLYWYQQILGQGPKLLIQFQNNGVVDDSQLPKDRFSAERLKGVDSTLKIQPAKLEDSAVYLCASSLKTSGRAYTQYFGPGTRLTVL.

The rearrangement links TRBV5-1 to TRBJ2-1; D is unclear. Germline V lookup: CDR1 SGHRS, CDR2 YFSETQ. The germline V and J ends were trimmed by 2 bases and 1 base, with 10 bases remaining between them. This CDR3 spans 15 amino acids. CDR3 bases: TGCGCCAGCAGCTTTGAGCTCTATTCCTACAATGAGCAGTTCTTC. Its translation: CASSFELYSYNEQFF. Combining the CDR3 with reference TRBV5-1 and TRBJ2-1 gives the whole variable domain KAGVTQTPRYLIKTRGQQVTLSCSPISGHRSVSWYQQTPGQGLQFLFEYFSETQRNKGNFPGRFSGRQFSNSRSEMNVSTLELGDSALYLCASSFELYSYNEQFFGPGTRLTVL.

This clone appeared once. V gene TRBV19 combines with J gene TRBJ2-6; no firm D call. V was pared by 5 bases and J by 0 bases, with 5 bases between. CDR1 and CDR2 (germline): LNHDA, SQIVND (reference sequence). CDR3 length equals 14 residues. The CDR3 nucleotides read TGTGCCAGTAGTGACCACTCTGGGGCCAACGTCCTGACTTTC. Translating gives CASSDHSGANVLTF.

The chain joins TRBV10-1 to TRBJ2-1; D gene uncertain. The V gene lost 2 bases and the J gene lost 8 bases, with 19 bases spanning the gap. Germline V gene lookup returns CDR1 WNHNN and CDR2 SYGVQD (reference sequence). The CDR3 is made up of 16 amino acids. This CDR3 is CASSEDSSPSTDEQFF. The CDR3 nucleotides are TGCGCCAGCAGTGAGGATAGCAGTCCGTCGACTGATGAGCAGTTCTTC.

The chain recombines TRBV4-1 with TRBJ2-5; 7 nucleotides align to TRBD1. Near its end, the DNA agrees better with TRBJ2-7, so the J call may be wrong. CDR1 and CDR2 from the germline V gene are MGHRA and YSYEKL. The length of the CDR3 is 13 residues. CDR3: CASSLTQGDEQYF. The CDR3 DNA is TGCGCCAGCAGCCTCACCCAGGGGGACGAGCAGTACTTC.

V usage is TRBV11-2 and J usage is TRBJ2-5, with 7 bases fitting TRBD1. The germline V gene has CDR1 SGHAT and CDR2 FQNNGV. The CDR3 has 14 amino acids. Losses at the gene ends were 1 base for V and 4 bases for J; bases not matched to a gene: 3. The CDR3 protein is CASSLVGQLETQYF. CDR3 bases: TGTGCCAGCAGCTTAGTGGGACAGCTAGAGACCCAGTACTTC.

Here the CDR3 reads CASSNEPGQGSRDPFF. The CDR3 coding sequence is TGTGCCAGCAGCAACGAACCGGGACAGGGTTCAAGAGATCCGTTCTTC. The chain uses TRBV21-1 and TRBJ2-1; the table gives TRBD1 as D, unverified against the DNA. TRBV21-1 is annotated as a pseudogene. The CDR3 runs to 16 residues.

The chain couples TRBV28 to TRBJ2-3; D is possibly TRBD2 (6 bases). Trimming cost V 1 base and J 1 base, with 18 bases left between them. The length of the CDR3 is 18 residues. The germline gives CDR1 MDHEN, CDR2 SYDVKM. The DNA of the CDR3 is TGTGCCAGCAGTTTATCGGGATTAGCGGCTAGAGGCACAGATACGCAGTATTTT. It is translated as CASSLSGLAARGTDTQYF.

The chain uses TRBV28 and TRBJ1-1, with a possible D match to TRBD1 (6 bases). V was trimmed by 6 bases and J by 1 base, leaving 18 bases between them. The germline V gene encodes CDR1 MDHEN and CDR2 SYDVKM. This CDR3 is 16 amino acids long. This CDR3 reads CASRRHIGGGNTEAFF. CDR3 coding DNA: TGTGCCAGCAGACGACATATCGGGGGCGGGAACACTGAAGCTTTCTTT.

This rearrangement joins TRBV21-1 to TRBJ2-6; the table's D call of TRBD2 was not tested on the DNA. TRBV21-1 is shown as a pseudogene. This CDR3 is 15 amino acids long. The CDR3 loop reads CASSEEHPGANVLTF. The CDR3 DNA reads as TGTGCCAGCAGTGAGGAACACCCTGGGGCCAACGTCCTGACTTTC.